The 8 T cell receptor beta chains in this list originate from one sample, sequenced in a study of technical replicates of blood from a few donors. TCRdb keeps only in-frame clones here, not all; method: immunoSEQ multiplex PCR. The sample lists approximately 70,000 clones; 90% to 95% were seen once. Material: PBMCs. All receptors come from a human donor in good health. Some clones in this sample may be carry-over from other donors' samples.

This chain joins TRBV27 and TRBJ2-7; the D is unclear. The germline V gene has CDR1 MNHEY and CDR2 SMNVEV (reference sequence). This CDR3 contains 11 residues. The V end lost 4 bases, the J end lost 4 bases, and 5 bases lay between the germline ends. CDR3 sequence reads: CASSSLYEQYF. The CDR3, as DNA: TGTGCCAGCAGTTCCCTTTACGAGCAGTACTTC.

The CDR3 region is CASSPDSTSSYEQYF. The CDR3, as DNA: TGCGCCAGCAGCCCAGACTCCACGAGCTCCTACGAGCAGTACTTC. V usage is TRBV5-1 and J usage is TRBJ2-7; no firm D call. V was cut by 4 bases and J by 0 bases, with 14 bases left in between. Germline V gene sequence: CDR1 SGHRS, CDR2 YFSETQ. The CDR3 contains 15 residues. Full variable domain (remainder filled in from reference TRBV5-1 and TRBJ2-7): KAGVTQTPRYLIKTRGQQVTLSCSPISGHRSVSWYQQTPGQGLQFLFEYFSETQRNKGNFPGRFSGRQFSNSRSEMNVSTLELGDSALYLCASSPDSTSSYEQYFGPGTRLTVT.

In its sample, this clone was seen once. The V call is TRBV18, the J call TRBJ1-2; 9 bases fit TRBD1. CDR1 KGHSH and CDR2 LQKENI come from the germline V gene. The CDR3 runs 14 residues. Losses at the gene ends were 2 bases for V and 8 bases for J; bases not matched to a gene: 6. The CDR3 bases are TGTGCCAGCTCACCAGGGGGACAGGGAGAGGGCTACACCTTC. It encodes CASSPGGQGEGYTF.

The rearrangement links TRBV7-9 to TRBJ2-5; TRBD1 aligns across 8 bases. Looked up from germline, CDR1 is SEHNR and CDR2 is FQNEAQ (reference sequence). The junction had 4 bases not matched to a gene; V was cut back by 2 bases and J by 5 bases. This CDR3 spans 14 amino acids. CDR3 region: CASSLQGAAETQYF. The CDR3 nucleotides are TGTGCCAGCAGCTTACAGGGGGCCGCGGAGACCCAGTACTTC.

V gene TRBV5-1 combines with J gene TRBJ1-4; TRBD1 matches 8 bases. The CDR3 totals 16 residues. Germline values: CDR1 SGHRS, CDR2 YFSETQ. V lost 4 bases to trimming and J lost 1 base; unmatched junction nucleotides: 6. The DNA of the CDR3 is TGCGCCAGCAGCACCACTGGGACAGGAACTAATGAAAAACTGTTTTTT. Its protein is CASSTTGTGTNEKLFF.

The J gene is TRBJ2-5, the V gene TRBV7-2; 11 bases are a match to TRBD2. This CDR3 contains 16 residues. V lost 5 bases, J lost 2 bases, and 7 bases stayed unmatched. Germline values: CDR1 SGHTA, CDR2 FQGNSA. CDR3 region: CASSDRLAGSQETQYF. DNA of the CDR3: TGTGCCAGCAGCGATCGACTAGCGGGGTCACAAGAGACCCAGTACTTC.

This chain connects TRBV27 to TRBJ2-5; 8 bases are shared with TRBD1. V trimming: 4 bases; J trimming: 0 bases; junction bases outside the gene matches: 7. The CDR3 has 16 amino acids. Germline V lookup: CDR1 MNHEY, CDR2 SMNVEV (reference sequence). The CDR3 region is CASSSDRGLYQETQYF. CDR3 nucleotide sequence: TGTGCCAGCAGTTCCGACAGGGGTCTGTACCAAGAGACCCAGTACTTC.

CDR3 loop: CASSQKPGTANTGELFF. The CDR3 DNA is TGTGCCAGCAGTCAAAAACCGGGGACAGCGAACACCGGGGAGCTGTTTTTT. This chain joins TRBV25-1 and TRBJ2-2; 7 bases fit TRBD1. Germline V gene lookup returns CDR1 MGHDK and CDR2 SYGVNS. The CDR3 runs 17 residues. Unmatched junction bases numbered 9, after V lost 5 bases and J lost 0 bases.